This T cell receptor (beta chain) was recorded in a study of T cell changes during pregnancy in multiple sclerosis. V dropped 5 bases and J dropped 5; count of bases not matched to a gene: 8. This CDR3 contains 15 residues. Germline CDR1 is SGHAT and CDR2 is FQNNGV. Profiled with immunoSEQ multiplex PCR; TCRdb holds only in-frame clones, not every one. Here the sample spans over 50,000 clones, 87% being singletons. The chain uses TRBV11-2 and TRBJ2-2, with TRBD1 identical over 7 bases. The sequenced material came from peripheral blood from another person, used as feeder cells. This clonotype originated in a human donor whose cells served as feeder cells for cultures in a pregnancy study. As DNA, the CDR3 is TGTGCCAGCAGCCCGAGGACAGGACCTACCGGGGAGCTGTTTTTT. The encoded protein is CASSPRTGPTGELFF.